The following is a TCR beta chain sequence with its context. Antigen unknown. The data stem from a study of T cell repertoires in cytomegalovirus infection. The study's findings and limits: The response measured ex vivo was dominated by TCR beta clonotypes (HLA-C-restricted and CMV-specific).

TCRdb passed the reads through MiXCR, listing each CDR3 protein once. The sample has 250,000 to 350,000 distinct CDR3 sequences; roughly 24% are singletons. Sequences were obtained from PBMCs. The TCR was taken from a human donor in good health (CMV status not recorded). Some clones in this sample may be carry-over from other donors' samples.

The DNA of the CDR3 is TGTGCCAGCAGTTACGGTCAGGGGGCGCGCTACAATGAGCAGTTCTTC. Residues: CASSYGQGARYNEQFF. V is TRBV6-2 or TRBV6-3 and J is TRBJ2-1; TRBD1 aligns across 8 bases. V trimming: 2 bases; J trimming: 3 bases; junction bases outside the gene matches: 6. Germline CDR1 and CDR2: MNHEY and SVGEGT. CDR3 length equals 16 residues.